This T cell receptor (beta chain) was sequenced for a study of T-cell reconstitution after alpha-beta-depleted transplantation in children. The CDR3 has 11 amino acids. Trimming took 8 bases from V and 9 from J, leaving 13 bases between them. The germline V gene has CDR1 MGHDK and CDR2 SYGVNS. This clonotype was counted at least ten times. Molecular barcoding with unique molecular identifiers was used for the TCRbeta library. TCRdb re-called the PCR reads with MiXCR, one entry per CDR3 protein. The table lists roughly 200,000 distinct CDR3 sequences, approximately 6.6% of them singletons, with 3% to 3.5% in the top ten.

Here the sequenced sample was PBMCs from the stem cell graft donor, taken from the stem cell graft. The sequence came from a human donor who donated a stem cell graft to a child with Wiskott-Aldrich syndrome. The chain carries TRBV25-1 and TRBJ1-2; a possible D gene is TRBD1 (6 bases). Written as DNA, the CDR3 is TGTGCCAGCGAGGGGGTCAAAAGCTACACCTTC. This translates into CASEGVKSYTF.